This T cell receptor beta chain was retrieved from a study of shared clonotypes between healthy human individuals. Generated by immunoSEQ multiplex PCR, the TCRdb table keeps only in-frame clones and is missing some. The sample includes around 510,000 clones, around 80% of them seen just once. Germline CDR1 and CDR2: GTSNPN and SVGIG (reference sequence). This CDR3 comprises 13 residues. V lost 5 bases and J lost 5; bases outside the gene matches: 6. A note on this clone: A far larger clone is a single base away, which makes a read error likely. Other DNA sequences within the sample encode an identical CDR3.

The chain has TRBV30 and TRBJ1-1; the match to TRBD1 covers 9 bases. This receptor was identified in a middle-aged woman in good health. Some clones in this sample may be carry-over from other donors' samples. Sequenced: PBMCs. CDR3 in DNA: TGTGCCTGGGCGGGACAGGGCTTTACTGAAGCTTTCTTT. This translates into CAWAGQGFTEAFF.